This paragraph covers one TCR beta chain sequence. What it recognizes is unknown. The data originate from a study of CD8+CD57+ T cells in acquired aplastic anemia. Across the whole study: On average, sorted CD4+ and CD8+ cells gave approximately 3.5 ug of DNA.

Study-level points and caveats: With respect to CD8+ Simpson's diversity, patients and controls did not differ significantly.

Flow cytometry had shown expanded CD8+CD57+ cells in the patients chosen for sequencing. The study sampled blood from patients who had received no therapy. Both TCR beta VDJ combination and CDR3 sequence profiling were carried out. Genomic DNA was the template for this profiling. TCRdb fed the reads into MiXCR, producing one record per CDR3 protein. The profile shows roughly 98,000 distinct CDR3 sequences, roughly two thirds of them singletons. Germline CDR1 reads SQVTM; CDR2 reads ANQGSEA. Trimming pared 6 bases from V and 7 bases from J, leaving 21 bases between. This CDR3 contains 15 residues. Sequences were obtained from sorted CD4+, CD8+, or CD8+CD57+ T cells (not recorded which) from PBMCs. The V and J genes are TRBV29-1 and TRBJ1-4, with D perhaps TRBD1 (6 bases). The sequence derives from a human donor with aplastic anemia. The CDR3 DNA is TGCAGCGTCGCCTTGAGTAGGGGGGGAAGTGAAAAACTGTTTTTT. It specifies CSVALSRGGSEKLFF.